This T cell receptor (beta chain) was recovered during a study of blood T cell repertoires in COVID-19. About the research overall: Samples taken during acute and convalescent COVID-19 were collected in the United States, Italy and Spain. PBMCs, B-cell-depleted T cells, or T cells were the source of the cDNA or gDNA that made up the material.

Per the study methods: Cell counts per sample came from amplifying reference gene primers. Profiled with immunoSEQ multiplex PCR; TCRdb holds only in-frame clones, not every one. V and J calls and clone size are as listed in that table; D and trimming were resolved from the DNA. The table has 200,000 to 250,000 clones, about 89% seen once. V was pared by 4 bases and J by 7 bases, with 13 bases between. The CDR3 is made up of 14 amino acids. CDR1 and CDR2 from the germline V gene are LNHDA and SQIVND (reference sequence). The J gene is TRBJ1-4, the V gene TRBV19; possible D gene TRBD1, 5 bases. Sequenced input: peripheral blood. The TCR sequence derives from an older woman who had recovered from COVID-19. CDR3 DNA sequence: TGTGCCAGTAGTAGCGGGGCGAGGAGTGAAAAACTGTTTTTT. It encodes CASSSGARSEKLFF.